One sample yielded the 24 T cell receptor beta chains listed below, sequenced in a study of blood T cell repertoires in COVID-19. Produced via immunoSEQ multiplex PCR; TCRdb's table is partial and in-frame only. The repertoire holds roughly 130,000 clones, with roughly nine tenths as singletons. Sequenced: peripheral blood. All receptors come from a man aged 60 to 75 with COVID-19, enrolled during active disease.

V gene TRBV7-2 combines with J gene TRBJ2-5; tentative D call: TRBD1 (5 bases). Trimming removed 3 bases from V and 5 bases from J, with 7 bases in between. Germline CDR1 is SGHTA and CDR2 is FQGNSA. There are 12 residues in the CDR3. The CDR3 is CASSFWGETQYF. Here the CDR3 DNA reads TGTGCCAGCAGCTTTTGGGGCGAGACCCAGTACTTC.

This chain links TRBV7-3 with TRBJ2-7; weak D call: TRBD2 (5 bases). Germline V lookup: CDR1 SGHTA, CDR2 FQGTGA. Trimming stripped 0 bases from V and 0 bases from J, with 6 bases between. CDR3 length: 14 residues. In nucleotides, the CDR3 is TGTGCCAGCAGCTTAACCCGGGACTCCTACGAGCAGTACTTC. Translation gives CASSLTRDSYEQYF.

This clone came up once. The CDR3 coding sequence is TGTGCCAGCAGCTTGGCCTTGGCAGGGGTTGAAAAACTGTTTTTT. As protein: CASSLALAGVEKLFF. V is TRBV5-5 and J is TRBJ1-4; possible D gene TRBD1, 6 bases. V was trimmed by 0 bases and J by 7 bases, leaving 13 bases between them. The CDR3 is 15 residues long. Germline values: CDR1 SGHKS, CDR2 YYEKEE (reference sequence).

The chain employs TRBV28 and TRBJ1-5; 8 bases map to TRBD1. Germline V CDR1 and CDR2: MDHEN, SYDVKM. The ends lost 5 bases at V and 4 bases at J; junction bases unmatched: 7. The CDR3 sequence is 15 residues long. As DNA, the CDR3 is TGTGCCAGCAGTCCACCGACAGGGGCTAATCAGCCCCAGCATTTT. Translating gives CASSPPTGANQPQHF.

The chain is built from TRBV30 and TRBJ1-1; TRBD1 matches 9 bases. The germline V gene has CDR1 GTSNPN and CDR2 SVGIG (reference sequence). V gave up 4 bases and J gave up 4 bases; unmatched junction bases: 10. This CDR3 has 15 amino acids. CDR3 residues: CAWNPGQGLSTEAFF. The CDR3 DNA sequence: TGTGCCTGGAATCCGGGACAGGGACTCAGCACTGAAGCTTTCTTT.

The rearrangement joins TRBV30 to TRBJ1-1; 7 positions agree with TRBD1. This CDR3 has 16 amino acids. V lost 0 bases and J lost 0; bases outside the gene matches: 7. Germline V gene data show CDR1 as GTSNPN and CDR2 as SVGIG (reference sequence). The CDR3 here is CAWSVRWDRLNTEAFF. The CDR3 bases are TGTGCCTGGAGTGTACGTTGGGACAGATTGAACACTGAAGCTTTCTTT.

The V and J genes are TRBV27 and TRBJ2-7; D unresolved. The CDR3 extends over 15 amino acids. Trimming removed 4 bases from V and 2 bases from J, with 15 bases in between. Germline V gene lookup returns CDR1 MNHEY and CDR2 SMNVEV (reference sequence). In nucleotides, the CDR3 is TGTGCCAGCAGTTCCCAACCAGGTTCCCCCTACGAGCAGTACTTC. It specifies CASSSQPGSPYEQYF.

V and J are TRBV28 and TRBJ2-5; 7 bases are a match to TRBD2. Germline V lookup: CDR1 MDHEN, CDR2 SYDVKM. After removal of 3 bases from V and 2 bases from J, the junction contained 6 bases not matched to a gene. The CDR3 covers 15 residues. In DNA, the CDR3 is TGTGCCAGCAGTTTCCCTGTGGGGGGGCAAGAGACCCAGTACTTC. It codes for CASSFPVGGQETQYF.

The V and J genes are TRBV4-1 and TRBJ1-1, with a weak D call TRBD1 (5 bases). Trimming removed 1 base from V and 0 bases from J, with 12 bases in between. This CDR3 region has 16 residues. Looked up from germline, CDR1 is MGHRA and CDR2 is YSYEKL. The CDR3 region has the DNA TGCGCCAGCAGCCAAGGTGGCCCAGGGCTGAACACTGAAGCTTTCTTT. Encoded protein: CASSQGGPGLNTEAFF.

This clone occurred many times. The chain carries TRBV10-3 and TRBJ2-1; tentative D call: TRBD2 (6 bases). The V end lost 0 bases, the J end lost 4 bases, and 13 bases lay between the germline ends. This CDR3 is 16 amino acids long. The V gene's germline CDR1 is ENHRY and CDR2 SYGVKD. CDR3 in amino acids: CAISESEGGVYNEQFF. In DNA form, the CDR3 reads TGTGCCATCAGTGAGTCTGAGGGAGGCGTATACAATGAGCAGTTCTTC.

The chain joins TRBV16 to TRBJ2-3, with TRBD2 matching 9 bases. Trimming removed 0 bases from V and 4 bases from J; junction bases left unmatched: 8. This CDR3 has 17 amino acids. The germline gives CDR1 KGHSY, CDR2 FQNENV. Here the CDR3 DNA reads TGTGCCAGCAGCCAATCGATTGCGGGAGGGACATCAGATACGCAGTATTTT. Protein: CASSQSIAGGTSDTQYF.

CDR3 coding DNA: TGTGCCAGCAGTGAAAACAGGTGGAACACTGAAGCTTTCTTT. It codes for CASSENRWNTEAFF. This chain connects TRBV6-1 to TRBJ1-1; possibly TRBD1 for D (5 bases). CDR1 and CDR2 from the germline V gene are MNHNS and SASEGT. V was shortened by 2 bases and J by 1 base, with 8 bases between the two germline ends. The CDR3 length is 14 residues.

This chain links TRBV6-2 or TRBV6-3 with TRBJ2-1; 12 bases line up with TRBD2. From germline, CDR1 is MNHEY and CDR2 SVGEGT. The CDR3 has 14 amino acids. Germline trimming cut 5 bases from V and 14 bases from J; bases unmatched to any gene: 10. For the CDR3, the DNA is TGTGCCAGCAGTAATTTCCTAGCGGGAGGGCCGGAGTTCTTC. Amino acids: CASSNFLAGGPEFF.

The chain combines TRBV27 with TRBJ2-2; TRBD2 agrees at 7 bases. The CDR3 has 14 amino acids. The V gene's germline CDR1 is MNHEY and CDR2 SMNVEV (reference sequence). The V gene end was trimmed by 5 bases and the J gene end by 3 bases; junction bases not matched to a gene: 3. The CDR3 sequence is CASSKAGDTGELFF. CDR3 bases: TGTGCCAGCAGTAAGGCGGGAGACACCGGGGAGCTGTTTTTT.

The chain joins TRBV5-1 to TRBJ2-6; D is ambiguous. The CDR3 has 15 amino acids. Looked up from germline, CDR1 is SGHRS and CDR2 is YFSETQ. The V end lost 2 bases, the J end lost 0 bases, and 6 bases lay between the germline ends. CDR3: CASSFSVSGANVLTF. CDR3 in DNA: TGCGCCAGCAGCTTTTCCGTCTCTGGGGCCAACGTCCTGACTTTC.

The CDR3 DNA is TGTGCCAGTAGCCCCGACGTGCGGGGCCGTGGCTACACCTTC. Its translation is CASSPDVRGRGYTF. The chain links TRBV19 to TRBJ1-2; D may be TRBD1 (5 bases). Germline V gene data show CDR1 as LNHDA and CDR2 as SQIVND (reference sequence). This CDR3 contains 14 residues. V shed 6 bases and J shed 7 bases, with 18 bases lying between them.

This chain connects TRBV13 to TRBJ2-7, with 10 positions matching TRBD1. The CDR3 is 15 residues long. V was clipped by 2 bases and J by 4 bases; unmatched bases: 5. In germline, CDR1 is PRHDT, CDR2 FYEKMQ (reference sequence). CDR3 sequence (DNA): TGTGCCAGCAGCTTACTGGGACAGGGGTTATACGAGCAGTACTTC. Protein product: CASSLLGQGLYEQYF.

This clone came up a few times. The V and J genes are TRBV5-4 and TRBJ2-3, with TRBD2 matching over 7 bases. CDR3 length: 13 amino acids. Trimming cost V 4 bases and J 10 bases; bases outside gene matches: 9. Germline CDR1 reads SGHNT; CDR2 reads YYREEE (reference sequence). Written as DNA, the CDR3 is TGTGCCAGCAGCGAAATTAGCGGGCGGGCGCAGTATTTT. Amino acids: CASSEISGRAQYF.

The rearrangement links TRBV10-3 to TRBJ1-4, with TRBD1 matching over 9 bases. This CDR3 has 14 residues. V was clipped by 4 bases and J by 8 bases; unmatched bases: 5. In germline, CDR1 is ENHRY, CDR2 SYGVKD. The CDR3 sequence: CAISAQGAREKLFF. The CDR3 bases are TGTGCCATCAGTGCACAGGGGGCGAGGGAAAAACTGTTTTTT.

CDR3 sequence: CASTSTSGDSYNEQFF. In DNA, the CDR3 is TGTGCCAGCACCTCGACTAGCGGGGACTCCTACAATGAGCAGTTCTTC. The rearrangement links TRBV21-1 to TRBJ2-1; the table's D call TRBD2 went unverified against the DNA. TRBV21-1 is recorded as a pseudogene. The CDR3 extends over 16 amino acids.

For the CDR3, the DNA is TGTGCCAGCAGCAAAGCGCAGGGTTCCGATACGCAGTATTTT. Translation: CASSKAQGSDTQYF. The chain is built from TRBV21-1 and TRBJ2-3; TRBD1, as called in the table, went unchecked against the DNA. TRBV21-1 is reported as a pseudogene. The length of the CDR3 is 14 residues.

This chain connects TRBV4-3 to TRBJ2-1; tentatively, D is TRBD2 (6 bases). The germline V and J ends were trimmed by 0 bases and 4 bases, with 13 bases remaining between them. This CDR3 region has 16 residues. CDR1 LGHNA and CDR2 YSLEER come from the germline V gene. The CDR3, as DNA: TGCGCCAGCAGCCAAGATTCGGTAGCGGCTTACAATGAGCAGTTCTTC. Amino acids: CASSQDSVAAYNEQFF.

The genes are TRBV29-1 and TRBJ1-5; 8 bases map to TRBD1. V shed 0 bases, J shed 1 base, and the junction held 2 bases outside the gene matches. CDR1 is SQVTM, CDR2 ANQGSEA, per germline. CDR3 length: 15 residues. The CDR3, as DNA: TGCAGCGTTGAAGAGGGGACAGGCAGCAATCAGCCCCAGCATTTT. It specifies CSVEEGTGSNQPQHF.

The V and J genes are TRBV1 and TRBJ2-7; the table's D call TRBD1 went unverified against the DNA. TRBV1 is deemed a pseudogene. The CDR3 sequence is 13 residues long. As DNA, the CDR3 is TGCACCAGCAATCACAGGGGCACCTACGAGCAGTACTTC. Translating it yields CTSNHRGTYEQYF.